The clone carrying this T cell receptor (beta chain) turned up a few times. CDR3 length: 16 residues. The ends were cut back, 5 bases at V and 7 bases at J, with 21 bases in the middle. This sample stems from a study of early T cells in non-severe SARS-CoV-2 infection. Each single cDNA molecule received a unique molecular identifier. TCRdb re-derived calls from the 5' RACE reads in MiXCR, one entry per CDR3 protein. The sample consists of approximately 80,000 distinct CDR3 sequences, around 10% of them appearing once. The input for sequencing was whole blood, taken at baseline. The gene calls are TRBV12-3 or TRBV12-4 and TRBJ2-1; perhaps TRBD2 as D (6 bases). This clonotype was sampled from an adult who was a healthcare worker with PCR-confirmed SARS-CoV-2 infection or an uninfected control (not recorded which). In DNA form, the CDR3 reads TGTGCCAGCAGTCCAGCGGTACGGGAGATAGGGAATGAGCAGTTCTTC. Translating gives CASSPAVREIGNEQFF.